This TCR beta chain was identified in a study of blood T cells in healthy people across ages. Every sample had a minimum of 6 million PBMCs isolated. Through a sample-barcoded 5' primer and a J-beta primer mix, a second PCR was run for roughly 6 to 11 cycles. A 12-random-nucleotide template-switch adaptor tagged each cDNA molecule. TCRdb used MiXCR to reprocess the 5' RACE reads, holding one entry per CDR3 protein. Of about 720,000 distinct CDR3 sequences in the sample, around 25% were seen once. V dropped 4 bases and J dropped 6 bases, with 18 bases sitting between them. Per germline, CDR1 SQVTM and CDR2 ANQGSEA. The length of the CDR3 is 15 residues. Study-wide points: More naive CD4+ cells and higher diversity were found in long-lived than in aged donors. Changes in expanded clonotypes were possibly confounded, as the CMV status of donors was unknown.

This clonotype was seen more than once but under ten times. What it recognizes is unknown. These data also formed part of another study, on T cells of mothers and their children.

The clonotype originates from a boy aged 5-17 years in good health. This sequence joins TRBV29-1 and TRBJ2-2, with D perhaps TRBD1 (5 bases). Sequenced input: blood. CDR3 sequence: CSVVDPQGLPGELFF. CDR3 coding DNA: TGCAGCGTTGTAGACCCCCAGGGTCTGCCCGGGGAGCTGTTTTTT.